A single sample is the source of the 32 T cell receptor beta chains below, sequenced in a study of T cells in Graves' hyperthyroidism and ophthalmopathy. What was amplified from RNA transcripts were TCR beta CDR3 regions. Researchers ran a first-round RT-PCR on the TCR CDR3 using the HTBI primer set. TCRdb re-called the multiplex PCR reads through MiXCR, storing one row per CDR3 protein. The sample contains 300,000 to 400,000 distinct CDR3 sequences, over 20% of which appear only once. Sequenced sample: blood. The receptors stem from a woman aged 45 to 65 with Graves' hyperthyroidism.

A few counts support this clonotype. The CDR3 nucleotides read TGTGCCAGCAGGGGGACTGGGACAGCCCTTTACGAGCAGTACTTC. Its protein product is CASRGTGTALYEQYF. The V gene is TRBV28, the J gene TRBJ2-7, with a weak D call TRBD1 (7 bases). V lost 6 bases and J 4 bases, leaving 19 bases between the germline ends. The CDR3 is 15 amino acids. From germline, CDR1 is MDHEN and CDR2 SYDVKM. Full variable domain (outside the CDR3, taken from reference TRBV28 and TRBJ2-7): DVKVTQSSRYLVKRTGEKVFLECVQDMDHENMFWYRQDPGLGLRLIYFSYDVKMKEKGDIPEGYSVSREKKERFSLILESASTNQTSMYLCASRGTGTALYEQYFGPGTRLTVT.

The chain employs TRBV10-3 and TRBJ2-2; D perhaps matches TRBD2 (5 bases). Trimming pared 1 base from V and 0 bases from J, leaving 12 bases between. CDR1 is ENHRY, CDR2 SYGVKD, per germline. CDR3 length: 17 residues. The CDR3 loop reads CAISEFGRPPNTGELFF. CDR3 sequence (DNA): TGTGCCATCAGTGAGTTTGGGAGACCTCCGAACACCGGGGAGCTGTTTTTT.

This clonotype was counted many times. V usage is TRBV6-1 and J usage is TRBJ2-1; no clear D gene. Germline V gene lookup returns CDR1 MNHNS and CDR2 SASEGT. V was cut by 1 base and J by 6 bases, with 16 bases left in between. The CDR3 covers 16 residues. The CDR3 sequence is CASSEVHLQVRNEQFF. The CDR3 DNA reads TGTGCCAGCAGTGAAGTCCACCTTCAAGTACGCAATGAGCAGTTCTTC.

For the CDR3, the DNA is TGCAGTGCAAAGAAGACAGGGGGTTTTGGAAACACCATATATTTT. Residues: CSAKKTGGFGNTIYF. The genes are TRBV20-1 and TRBJ1-3; 9 nucleotides line up with TRBD1. The CDR3 totals 15 residues. CDR1 DFQATT and CDR2 SNEGSKA come from the germline V gene (reference sequence). V shed 6 bases, J shed 3 bases, and the junction held 9 bases outside the gene matches.

This clonotype was seen many times. V is TRBV2 and J is TRBJ2-6; TRBD1 matches 7 bases. CDR1 and CDR2 (germline): SNHLY, FYNNEI. J was trimmed by 3 bases and V by 3 bases; bases with no gene match: 5. The CDR3 is 16 amino acids. The CDR3 region has the DNA TGTGCCAGCAGTGAGACAGGGATCTTTGGGGCCAACGTCCTGACTTTC. It specifies CASSETGIFGANVLTF.

Many counts were recorded for this clonotype. The V call is TRBV6-1, the J call TRBJ2-1; possibly TRBD2 for D (6 bases). This CDR3 region has 16 residues. The V and J ends lost 6 bases and 4 bases respectively, with 19 bases between them. Germline V CDR1 and CDR2: MNHNS, SASEGT. CDR3 amino acids: CASRTLSGVKYNEQFF. For the CDR3, the DNA is TGTGCCAGCAGAACACTTAGCGGAGTGAAATACAATGAGCAGTTCTTC.

The chain recombines TRBV4-2 with TRBJ1-3, with D uncertain. Germline CDR1 is LGHNA and CDR2 is YNFKEQ. CDR3 size: 15 residues. The V and J ends lost 0 bases and 4 bases respectively, with 10 bases between them. The CDR3 protein is CASSQEVGPGNTIYF. CDR3 in DNA: TGTGCCAGCAGCCAAGAAGTGGGTCCAGGAAACACCATATATTTT.

This chain connects TRBV6-1 to TRBJ2-5; no firm D call. Germline CDR1 MNHNS, CDR2 SASEGT. This CDR3 has 13 amino acids. The V end lost 8 bases, the J end lost 1 base, and 11 bases lay between the germline ends. The CDR3: CASGFWVQETQYF. The CDR3 DNA follows: TGTGCCAGCGGGTTTTGGGTCCAAGAGACCCAGTACTTC.

The chain carries TRBV7-2 and TRBJ2-4; D remains unclear. The V end lost 6 bases, the J end lost 9 bases, and 18 bases lay between the germline ends. The CDR3 length is 14 residues. Germline CDR1 is SGHTA and CDR2 is FQGNSA. CDR3 residues: CASRPSTRSGIQYF. CDR3 nucleotide sequence: TGTGCCAGCAGACCTTCGACCCGCTCGGGCATTCAGTACTTC.

This clonotype was observed at least ten times. The gene calls are TRBV12-3 or TRBV12-4 and TRBJ2-3; maybe TRBD1 (6 bases). This CDR3 is 16 amino acids long. The V and J ends lost 3 bases and 0 bases respectively, with 13 bases between them. The CDR3 sequence: CASSFGTGQSTDTQYF. CDR3 DNA sequence: TGTGCCAGCAGTTTTGGTACAGGGCAAAGCACAGATACGCAGTATTTT.

The chain links TRBV20-1 to TRBJ2-1; 9 bases map to TRBD2. This CDR3 region has 16 residues. V trimming: 3 bases; J trimming: 1 base; junction bases outside the gene matches: 7. CDR1 and CDR2 from the germline V gene are DFQATT and SNEGSKA (reference sequence). The CDR3 loop reads CSASHLSGRSYNEQFF. The CDR3 DNA follows: TGCAGTGCTAGTCACCTTAGCGGGAGATCCTACAATGAGCAGTTCTTC.

This clonotype was picked up many times. The V call is TRBV10-2, the J call TRBJ2-5; 11 nucleotides match TRBD2. Looked up from germline, CDR1 is WSHSY and CDR2 is SAAADI. J lost 5 bases, V lost 4 bases, and 3 bases had no gene match. The CDR3 is 14 amino acids. The CDR3 DNA sequence: TGCGCCAGCAGTGGACTAGCGGGGCAGGAGACCCAGTACTTC. It yields the protein CASSGLAGQETQYF.

This clonotype was seen at least ten times. V and J are TRBV6-1 and TRBJ1-1, with no clear D. The CDR3 contains 15 residues. Per the germline V gene, CDR1 is MNHNS and CDR2 is SASEGT. V was trimmed by 4 bases and J by 0 bases, leaving 12 bases between them. The CDR3 loop is CASSVAGSMNTEAFF. CDR3 in DNA: TGTGCCAGCAGTGTAGCAGGTAGTATGAACACTGAAGCTTTCTTT.

This clonotype has just a few counts. J is TRBJ1-2 and V is TRBV9; D not certain. Germline V gene sequence: CDR1 SGDLS, CDR2 YYNGEE. The CDR3 is 14 residues long. V gave up 3 bases and J gave up 4 bases, with 13 bases separating them. CDR3 DNA: TGTGCCAGCAGCGCTCCGCCTCGGAGCTATGGCTACACCTTC. Translation: CASSAPPRSYGYTF.

The rearrangement uses TRBV5-1 and TRBJ2-3; 14 positions match TRBD2. With 5 bases clipped from V and 1 base from J, the junction kept 6 bases outside the gene matches. The CDR3 runs 17 residues. Germline V CDR1 and CDR2: SGHRS, YFSETQ. CDR3 in DNA: TGCGCCAGCAGTACGGGACTAGCGGGGGCCGGCACAGATACGCAGTATTTT. Its protein is CASSTGLAGAGTDTQYF.

The rearrangement links TRBV6-1 to TRBJ2-5; D remains ambiguous. With 10 bases removed from V and 5 bases from J, the gap between germline ends came to 17 bases. The CDR3 runs to 13 residues. Germline CDR1 is MNHNS and CDR2 is SASEGT. CDR3 residues: CATSATLLETQYF. The CDR3, as DNA: TGTGCCACTTCGGCCACCCTTTTGGAGACCCAGTACTTC.

This clonotype was seen many times. This chain links TRBV7-6 with TRBJ2-5; D is possibly TRBD1 (6 bases). This CDR3 is 15 amino acids long. CDR1 SGHVS and CDR2 FNYEAQ come from the germline V gene. Trimming shortened V by 0 bases and J by 4 bases, and 12 bases separated the two germline ends. CDR3 residues: CASSLALTGPETQYF. CDR3 nucleotide sequence: TGTGCCAGCAGCTTAGCACTCACAGGGCCAGAGACCCAGTACTTC.

This clonotype was detected many times. The gene calls are TRBV11-3 and TRBJ2-7; possibly TRBD1 for D (5 bases). V shed 5 bases and J shed 4 bases, with 9 bases lying between them. Germline-derived CDR1 and CDR2 are SGHNT and YENEEA. There are 12 residues in the CDR3. The CDR3 nucleotides read TGTGCCAGCAGCCAAGACAGATACGAGCAGTACTTC. Translating it yields CASSQDRYEQYF.

V usage is TRBV4-1 and J usage is TRBJ2-7, with 8 bases matching TRBD1. Germline CDR1 and CDR2: MGHRA and YSYEKL. Germline trimming cut 5 bases from V and 12 bases from J; bases unmatched to any gene: 6. This CDR3 is built from 11 residues. CDR3 loop: CASSEGQGTYF. Written as DNA, the CDR3 is TGCGCCAGCAGCGAAGGACAGGGCACGTACTTC.

The rearrangement joins TRBV5-6 to TRBJ1-1; D is unresolved. This CDR3 spans 16 amino acids. The V gene lost 0 bases and the J gene lost 1 base, with 13 bases spanning the gap. The germline V gene encodes CDR1 SGHDT and CDR2 YYEEEE. The CDR3 DNA is TGTGCCAGCAGCTTGGGGGTTGCAGAGAAGAACACTGAAGCTTTCTTT. It specifies CASSLGVAEKNTEAFF.

The chain recombines TRBV5-6 with TRBJ2-1; 7 nucleotides match TRBD1. The ends lost 4 bases at V and 9 bases at J; junction bases unmatched: 7. In germline, CDR1 is SGHDT, CDR2 YYEEEE. This CDR3 region has 13 residues. The CDR3 here is CASSIDREVEQFF. The CDR3 DNA sequence: TGTGCCAGCAGCATTGACAGGGAAGTTGAGCAGTTCTTC.

This clonotype was observed at least ten times. The chain employs TRBV2 and TRBJ2-7; 10 positions match TRBD1. Germline CDR1 is SNHLY and CDR2 is FYNNEI. Losses at the gene ends were 5 bases for V and 7 bases for J; bases not matched to a gene: 8. This CDR3 has 14 amino acids. The CDR3 spells CASSNTGQGREQYF. CDR3 DNA: TGTGCCAGCAGTAACACGGGACAGGGGCGGGAGCAGTACTTC.

The chain combines TRBV6-1 with TRBJ2-7; D might be TRBD2 (6 bases). The length of the CDR3 is 15 residues. V lost 6 bases and J lost 1, with 16 bases in between. CDR1 is MNHNS, CDR2 SASEGT, per germline. This chain's CDR3 is CASSLGGPGSYEQYF. In DNA, the CDR3 is TGTGCCAGCAGCCTCGGAGGGCCAGGGTCCTACGAGCAGTACTTC.

This clonotype was counted many times. The V call is TRBV7-8, the J call TRBJ2-3, with 9 positions matching TRBD1. Trimming took 1 base from V and 2 from J; bases not matched to a gene: 1. From germline, CDR1 is SGHVS and CDR2 FQNEAQ. The CDR3 has 15 residues. CDR3 protein: CASSLGQGVTDTQYF. CDR3 DNA: TGTGCCAGCAGCTTAGGACAGGGGGTCACAGATACGCAGTATTTT.

In its sample, this clonotype was seen many times. The chain employs TRBV10-3 and TRBJ2-7; D gene unclear. Germline V gene data show CDR1 as ENHRY and CDR2 as SYGVKD. This CDR3 region has 11 residues. V was trimmed by 0 bases and J by 6 bases, leaving 3 bases between them. The CDR3 bases are TGTGCCATCAGTGAGTCCCTCGAGCAGTACTTC. This translates into CAISESLEQYF.

This clonotype was detected many times. Here the CDR3 reads CASSLRFGQGADTQYF. The CDR3 DNA follows: TGTGCCAGCAGCTTGAGGTTCGGTCAGGGAGCAGATACGCAGTATTTT. The chain combines TRBV5-6 with TRBJ2-3; D is perhaps TRBD1 or TRBD2 (5 bases each). The CDR3 spans 16 residues. Germline V lookup: CDR1 SGHDT, CDR2 YYEEEE. V was clipped by 1 base and J by 4 bases, with 16 bases between them.

This clonotype has ten or more counts. The chain couples TRBV7-8 to TRBJ2-1, with D maybe TRBD1 (6 bases). This CDR3 region has 14 residues. The germline CDR1 and CDR2 sequences are SGHVS and FQNEAQ. Trimming stripped 4 bases from V and 8 bases from J, with 15 bases between. CDR3 DNA: TGTGCCAGCAGCTCAGGGGCCCTACGCGATGAGCAGTTCTTC. The encoded protein is CASSSGALRDEQFF.

This clonotype has ten or more counts. The J gene is TRBJ2-1, the V gene TRBV5-5, with 8 positions matching TRBD2. This CDR3 is built from 15 residues. Germline V gene sequence: CDR1 SGHKS, CDR2 YYEKEE (reference sequence). The V segment lost 5 bases and the J segment 3 bases; nucleotides outside the gene matches: 7. This CDR3 is CASRLGLGNYNEQFF. For the CDR3, the DNA is TGTGCCAGCAGACTGGGACTAGGGAACTACAATGAGCAGTTCTTC.

The chain recombines TRBV7-8 with TRBJ2-5, with D perhaps matching TRBD1 (7 bases). CDR3 length: 11 amino acids. V lost 5 bases to trimming and J lost 14 bases, with 15 bases between them. Germline V gene lookup returns CDR1 SGHVS and CDR2 FQNEAQ. The CDR3 region is CASSPGGGNYF. The CDR3 DNA reads TGTGCCAGCAGCCCCGGAGGGGGCAACTACTTC.

This clonotype was seen ten or more times. The chain employs TRBV5-5 and TRBJ1-5; D remains ambiguous. Between the trimmed V and J ends, which lost 0 bases and 0 bases, there was a span of 4 bases. The CDR3 sequence is 14 residues long. Germline CDR1 and CDR2: SGHKS and YYEKEE (reference sequence). The CDR3 bases are TGTGCCAGCAGCTTGGGGCCTAGCAATCAGCCCCAGCATTTT. This translates into CASSLGPSNQPQHF.

There are a few counts of this clonotype. The CDR3, as DNA: TGTGCCAGCAAGCAAGCGGGAGTGTACACCGGGGAGCTGTTTTTT. Protein product: CASKQAGVYTGELFF. The rearrangement links TRBV6-1 to TRBJ2-2; 8 nucleotides line up with TRBD2. The CDR3 totals 15 residues. CDR1 and CDR2 from the germline V gene are MNHNS and SASEGT. V gave up 7 bases and J gave up 3 bases; unmatched junction bases: 7.

In this sample, this clonotype turned up a few times. The V gene is TRBV24-1, the J gene TRBJ2-1; 7 bases are a match to TRBD2. CDR3 size: 14 residues. Germline assignment: CDR1 KGHDR and CDR2 SFDVKD. The J segment lost 9 bases and the V segment lost 4 bases, leaving 8 bases of the junction unmatched. The CDR3 is CATSEAGLGGEQFF. CDR3 DNA: TGTGCCACCAGTGAAGCCGGACTAGGCGGTGAGCAGTTCTTC.